These T cell receptor beta chains were read from a single sample in a study of cytomegalovirus exposure and HLA in healthy donors. Using immunoSEQ multiplex PCR, the repertoire was profiled, and TCRdb retains in-frame clones only, with some absent. Of around 99,000 clones in the sample, 65% to 85% were seen once. Material for sequencing was PBMCs. The receptors derive from a man aged 18 to 35 in good health and CMV-seronegative. CDR3s include the opening cysteine and the closing phenylalanine or tryptophan. Fields, in order: clone size, J gene, V gene, D gene, CDR3 DNA, CDR3 protein. The D gene is left open where the match is weak. Clone size, where shown, is once, few, many, or a class for clones that have expanded.

>-|TRBJ1-2|TRBV10-3|-
TGTGCCATCAGTGAGTCGAGGGCCTATGGCTACACCTTC
CAISESRAYGYTF
>-|TRBJ2-7|TRBV4-2|-
TGTGCCAGCAGCCAAGATTGGCGGGGCTTCTACGAGCAGTACTTC
CASSQDWRGFYEQYF
>-|TRBJ1-6|TRBV9|-
TGTGCCAGCAGTTCCCCCCGGGGGTTCAATTCACCCCTCCACTTT
CASSSPRGFNSPLHF
>-|TRBJ1-5|TRBV18|-
TGTGCCAGCTCACCGTCAGGGGGCAATCAGCCCCAGCATTTT
CASSPSGGNQPQHF
>-|TRBJ2-2|TRBV9|-
TGTGCCAGCAGCGTAGAGGTAGAGGTGACCGGGGAGCTGTTTTTT
CASSVEVEVTGELFF
>-|TRBJ1-3|TRBV5-1|-
TGCGCCAGCAGCTTGGCCCCCCAGGGAAGCTCTGGAAACACCATATATTTT
CASSLAPQGSSGNTIYF
>-|TRBJ1-4|TRBV9|TRBD1
TGTGCCAGCAGCGCCGGGACAGTGGCCAAACTGTTTTTT
CASSAGTVAKLFF
>few|TRBJ1-5|TRBV16|-
TGTGCCAGCAGCTCCAGGCGTGATCAGCCCCAGCATTTT
CASSSRRDQPQHF
>-|TRBJ1-6|TRBV5-4|TRBD1
TGTGCCAGCAGCACAGGGGGCGCTTCACCCCTCCACTTT
CASSTGGASPLHF
>once|TRBJ1-6|TRBV25-1|-
TGTGCCAGCATGCGTGGGCGCGCTTATAATTCACCCCTCCACTTT
CASMRGRAYNSPLHF
>few|TRBJ1-6|TRBV27|-
TGTGCCAGCAGTTTTAACTATAATTCACCCCTCCACTTT
CASSFNYNSPLHF
>-|TRBJ1-2|TRBV7-8|-
TGTGCCAGCAGCCCCCAGGTGGGGGCCAAAAACTATGGCTACACCTTC
CASSPQVGAKNYGYTF
>few|TRBJ1-2|TRBV5-6|TRBD1
TGTGCCAGCAGCCCCGGGACAGAAGCATACTATGGCTACACCTTC
CASSPGTEAYYGYTF
>few|TRBJ1-1|TRBV7-3|TRBD1
TGTGCCAGCAGCTACAGGGGCCCCGGGACTGAAGCTTTCTTT
CASSYRGPGTEAFF
>-|TRBJ1-1|TRBV5-1|-
TGCGCCAGCAGCTTGGACAGCTCCTCGAGGGCTGAAGCTTTCTTT
CASSLDSSSRAEAFF
>few|TRBJ1-6|TRBV27|-
TGTGCCAGCAGTTCCCCCGTCTCACCCCTCCACTTT
CASSSPVSPLHF
>few|TRBJ2-1|TRBV4-1|TRBD1
TGCGCCAGCAGCCATCCGGGACAGGGGGCGGATGAGCAGTTCTTC
CASSHPGQGADEQFF
>-|TRBJ1-3|TRBV19|-
TGTGCCAGTAGTATAGACCTGGACAGCTCTGGAAACACCATATATTTT
CASSIDLDSSGNTIYF
>-|TRBJ2-2|TRBV6-5|-
TGTGCCAGCAGTATGGGCATTACCGGGGAGCTGTTTTTT
CASSMGITGELFF
>-|TRBJ2-4|TRBV6-1|TRBD1
TGTGCCAGCAGTGAACGAGGGACAGGGGCACAAAACATTCAGTACTTC
CASSERGTGAQNIQYF
>-|TRBJ1-4|TRBV27|-
TGTGCCAGCAGTTCGCGGACAGCCCTTGCAACTAATGAAAAACTGTTTTTT
CASSSRTALATNEKLFF
>-|TRBJ2-1|TRBV5-1|TRBD2
TGCGCCAGCAGCTTGACTAGCGTGTCCTACAATGAGCAGTTCTTC
CASSLTSVSYNEQFF
>few|TRBJ1-6|TRBV19|-
TGTGCCAGTAGTTCGCAGGGGACCGCCTATAATTCACCCCTCCACTTT
CASSSQGTAYNSPLHF
>-|TRBJ2-7|TRBV7-2|-
TGTGCCAGCAGCTTACAGGGGGGTCTCTCCTACGAGCAGTACTTC
CASSLQGGLSYEQYF
>-|TRBJ2-7|TRBV5-1|-
TGCGCCAGCAGCTCGGACAGCGTACACTACGAGCAGTACTTC
CASSSDSVHYEQYF
>-|TRBJ1-1|TRBV5-1|-
TGCGCCAGCAGCTTGGCCCCGGGGAAGGGCACTGAAGCTTTCTTT
CASSLAPGKGTEAFF
>-|TRBJ1-2|TRBV28|-
TGTGCCAGCGCCAGAGGGGGGGCGAGGAGTGGCTACACCTTC
CASARGGARSGYTF
>few|TRBJ1-2|TRBV7-9|-
TGTGCCAGCAGCTTAGATTCGTCTAGGGGCTACACCTTC
CASSLDSSRGYTF
>-|TRBJ2-2|TRBV29-1|TRBD2
TGCAGCGTCACCGGACTAGCGGGGGCCAAGGGCACCGGGGAGCTGTTTTTT
CSVTGLAGAKGTGELFF
>-|TRBJ2-2|TRBV4-3|-
TGCGCCAGCAGCCAAGTTCGAGGGAACACCGGGGAGCTGTTTTTT
CASSQVRGNTGELFF
>-|TRBJ1-6|TRBV28|-
TGTGCCAGCAGTCTAGACTATAATTCACCCCTCCACTTT
CASSLDYNSPLHF
>few|TRBJ2-5|TRBV28|TRBD2
TGTGCCAGCAGTTTAATGCGGGGGAGAGAGACCCAGTACTTC
CASSLMRGRETQYF
>-|TRBJ1-6|TRBV19|TRBD1
TGTGCCAGTAGGGACAGGGGAAGGTCACCCCTCCACTTT
CASRDRGRSPLHF
>many|TRBJ1-2|TRBV19|TRBD1
TGTGCCACCAAACAGGGGCCTAACTATGGCTACACCTTC
CATKQGPNYGYTF
>-|TRBJ2-5|TRBV19|TRBD2
TGTGCCAGTAGTATTAGCGGGAATGGGGAGACCCAGTACTTC
CASSISGNGETQYF
>-|TRBJ2-1|TRBV19|-
TGTGCCAGTAGTACAGGGGTAAGGAATGAGCAGTTCTTC
CASSTGVRNEQFF
>-|TRBJ1-5|TRBV4-2|-
TGTGCCAGCAGCCAAGATGGAGACTCGAACGGCAATCAGCCCCAGCATTTT
CASSQDGDSNGNQPQHF
>-|TRBJ2-7|TRBV2|-
TGTGCCAGCAACCTTAAGGGGATTCTTTACGAGCAGTACTTC
CASNLKGILYEQYF
>-|TRBJ2-5|TRBV9|TRBD1
TGTGCCAGCAGCTCGACAGGGTGGGAGACCCAGTACTTC
CASSSTGWETQYF
>-|TRBJ1-6|TRBV28|-
TGTGCCAGCAGCCCCCGGACACCCCATAATTCACCCCTCCACTTT
CASSPRTPHNSPLHF
>-|TRBJ2-7|TRBV27|-
TGTGCCAGCAGTTTACGGGGGAGCTACGAGCAGTACTTC
CASSLRGSYEQYF
>-|TRBJ2-7|TRBV10-3|-
TGTGCCATCAGGAAGACAGGATTGAGCTCCTACGAGCAGTACTTC
CAIRKTGLSSYEQYF
>-|TRBJ2-5|TRBV11-3|TRBD2
TGTGCCAGCAGCGTTAAGCGGGGGGGGACTCTAAAAGAGACCCAGTACTTC
CASSVKRGGTLKETQYF
>-|TRBJ2-7|TRBV2|-
TGTGCCAGCAGTGAAAAGACGGGGTACGCCTACGAGCAGTACTTC
CASSEKTGYAYEQYF
>-|TRBJ1-1|TRBV5-6|-
TGTGCCAGCAGCTTGGGGACGGGATTCACTGAAGCTTTCTTT
CASSLGTGFTEAFF
>-|TRBJ2-5|TRBV2|TRBD2
TGTGCCAGCGCTAGCGGGAGCCGGGATTGGAAGACCCAGTACTTC
CASASGSRDWKTQYF
>-|TRBJ2-1|TRBV5-6|-
TGTGCCAGCGATCAGTCAGGGGTGCGCGAGCAGTTCTTC
CASDQSGVREQFF
>-|TRBJ1-4|TRBV9|-
TGTGCCAGCAGCATGGGTGGACTGGAAAAACTGTTTTTT
CASSMGGLEKLFF
>-|TRBJ1-2|TRBV6-5|-
TGTGCCAGCAGTTACACAACAGGGTCCTATGGCTACACCTTC
CASSYTTGSYGYTF
>-|TRBJ2-1|TRBV28|-
TGTGCCAGCAGTACGGGGGGGACAGAAGCCGCCAAGGGTGGGGGGCTGGGCAATGAGCAGTTCTTC
CASSTGGTEAAKGGGLGNEQFF
>few|TRBJ1-6|TRBV6-1|-
TGTGCCAGCAGTCAAGGCCCCGTTACGGGGTATAATTCACCCCTCCACTTT
CASSQGPVTGYNSPLHF
>once|TRBJ2-7|TRBV6-5|TRBD1
TGTGCCAGCAGCCCTGGGACAGGGAGCTACGAGCAGTACTTC
CASSPGTGSYEQYF
>-|TRBJ2-2|TRBV4-2|-
TGTGCCAGCAGCTATTCCCTGGGCGCCGGGGAGCTGTTTTTT
CASSYSLGAGELFF